The rows below give T cell receptor beta chains drawn from one sample of a study of blood T cell repertoires in COVID-19. Profiled with immunoSEQ multiplex PCR; TCRdb holds only in-frame clones, not every one. The sample consists of roughly 160,000 clones, approximately 91% of them appearing once. Specimen: peripheral blood. The source of these receptors is a man in his late teens or twenties with acute or convalescent COVID-19. Both conserved end residues are part of each CDR3. The order of the fields is CDR3 protein, CDR3 DNA, V gene, J gene, D gene, clone size. A D gene is named only where the DNA matches it firmly. Where a row states a size, it is once, few, many or the class of an expanded clone; other rows omit it.

CASSPPGLAGNTIYF	TGTGCCAGCTCACCACCGGGCCTGGCTGGAAACACCATATATTTT	TRBV18	TRBJ1-3	NA	once
CASSEWTVVLGSYEQYF	TGTGCCAGCAGTGAGTGGACAGTAGTTCTGGGCTCCTACGAGCAGTACTTC	TRBV6-1	TRBJ2-7	NA	NA
CASSHDIRTGSYEQYF	TGTGCCAGTAGTCACGATATAAGGACAGGGTCGTACGAGCAGTACTTC	TRBV19	TRBJ2-7	TRBD1	NA
CASSLTGTSGNTIYF	TGTGCCAGCTCGCTAACAGGGACATCTGGAAACACCATATATTTT	TRBV18	TRBJ1-3	NA	NA
CASSLSGTGAYEQYF	TGTGCCAGCAGCTTGTCAGGGACAGGGGCCTACGAGCAGTACTTC	TRBV5-4	TRBJ2-7	TRBD1	NA
CASSLGLAGGYEQYF	TGTGCCAGCAGCTTAGGACTAGCGGGAGGTTACGAGCAGTACTTC	TRBV7-2	TRBJ2-7	TRBD2	NA
CSASLIGVSMNTEAFF	TGCAGTGCTAGTCTCATCGGGGTATCGATGAACACTGAAGCTTTCTTT	TRBV20-1	TRBJ1-1	NA	NA
CASSPGDRGLNTDTQYF	TGTGCCAGCAGTCCTGGGGACAGGGGGCTGAACACAGATACGCAGTATTTT	TRBV6-6	TRBJ2-3	TRBD1	NA
CASSSTPSSYNEQFF	TGTGCCAGCAGTTCAACTCCGAGCTCCTACAATGAGCAGTTCTTC	TRBV7-2	TRBJ2-1	NA	NA
CAWRPPAGPYNEQFF	TGTGCCTGGAGGCCCCCAGCGGGGCCTTACAATGAGCAGTTCTTC	TRBV30	TRBJ2-1	TRBD2	NA
CASSPWAGEQPQHF	TGTGCCAGCTCACCGTGGGCAGGGGAACAGCCCCAGCATTTT	TRBV18	TRBJ1-5	NA	once
CSVESGGATGYTF	TGCAGCGTTGAATCGGGGGGCGCGACGGGCTACACCTTC	TRBV29-1	TRBJ1-2	NA	NA
CASTTRDRGFLNTEAFF	TGTGCCAGCACCACCCGGGACAGGGGGTTTCTGAACACTGAAGCTTTCTTT	TRBV3-1/TRBV3-2	TRBJ1-1	TRBD1	NA
CASTPRRTDGYTF	TGTGCCAGCACCCCTCGGAGGACGGATGGCTACACCTTC	TRBV12-3/TRBV12-4	TRBJ1-2	NA	NA
CASSSTANPYNEQFF	TGTGCCAGTAGTTCCACCGCGAACCCTTACAATGAGCAGTTCTTC	TRBV19	TRBJ2-1	NA	NA
CASSKQGPNEQFF	TGTGCCAGCAGTAAACAGGGGCCCAATGAGCAGTTCTTC	TRBV6-2/TRBV6-3	TRBJ2-1	TRBD1	NA
CASSPLGPTGNNEQFF	TGTGCCAGCTCACCACTTGGTCCTACAGGGAACAATGAGCAGTTCTTC	TRBV18	TRBJ2-1	NA	few
CASSLVGASNTEAFF	TGTGCCAGCAGCTTGGTTGGGGCCTCGAACACTGAAGCTTTCTTT	TRBV5-4	TRBJ1-1	NA	once
CSASKPAPSPREQYF	TGCAGTGCTAGTAAACCCGCCCCTAGCCCCCGGGAGCAGTACTTC	TRBV20-1	TRBJ2-7	NA	NA
CASSPFSSWTGVRNTEAFF	TGTGCCAGCAGCCCGTTTTCTTCGTGGACAGGGGTGAGGAACACTGAAGCTTTCTTT	TRBV14	TRBJ1-1	TRBD1	NA
CASSPGLYNEQFF	TGTGCCAGCAGCCCGGGACTATACAATGAGCAGTTCTTC	TRBV12-3/TRBV12-4	TRBJ2-1	TRBD2	NA
CASSSEETQYF	TGTGCCAGCAGCTCGGAAGAGACCCAGTACTTC	TRBV6-5	TRBJ2-5	NA	few
CASSRRRDSTATNEKLFF	TGCGCCAGCAGCCGACGCCGGGACAGCACTGCAACTAATGAAAAACTGTTTTTT	TRBV5-1	TRBJ1-4	TRBD1	NA
CASSYQGQGYGYTF	TGTGCCAGCAGTTACCAAGGACAGGGTTATGGCTACACCTTC	TRBV6-5	TRBJ1-2	TRBD1	NA
CASSMAGTSGSLGSQYF	TGTGCCAGTAGTATGGCCGGGACTAGCGGGAGTCTTGGCTCGCAGTATTTT	TRBV19	TRBJ2-3	TRBD2	NA
CATRPGTGDYEQYF	TGTGCCACCCGCCCCGGGACAGGGGACTACGAGCAGTACTTC	TRBV27	TRBJ2-7	TRBD1	NA
CATSEPGQGYNEQFF	TGTGCCACCAGTGAGCCGGGACAGGGCTACAATGAGCAGTTCTTC	TRBV24-1	TRBJ2-1	TRBD1	NA
CASGRPGQGRIKTQYF	TGCGCCAGCGGACGTCCAGGACAGGGGAGGATAAAGACCCAGTACTTC	TRBV10-2	TRBJ2-5	TRBD1	NA
CASSTAGQGFYNSPLHF	TGTGCCAGCAGCACAGCCGGACAGGGCTTCTATAATTCACCCCTCCACTTT	TRBV5-8	TRBJ1-6	TRBD1	once
CASSPERGSTGELFF	TGTGCCAGCTCTCCCGAGCGGGGATCCACCGGGGAGCTGTTTTTT	TRBV18	TRBJ2-2	TRBD2	NA
CASSLYLGSGETQYF	TGTGCCAGCAGCTTGTATCTGGGGTCGGGGGAGACCCAGTACTTC	TRBV5-4	TRBJ2-5	NA	NA
CASSQGQAPSYEQYF	TGCGCCAGCAGCCAAGGACAGGCACCATCCTACGAGCAGTACTTC	TRBV5-1	TRBJ2-7	TRBD1	NA
CASSLGGTPNTGELFF	TGTGCCAGCAGCTTAGGTGGGACTCCGAACACCGGGGAGCTGTTTTTT	TRBV7-8	TRBJ2-2	NA	few
CASSQVLAGVTEQYF	TGTGCCAGCAGCCAAGTACTAGCGGGAGTTACGGAGCAGTACTTC	TRBV3-1/TRBV3-2	TRBJ2-7	TRBD2	NA
CSARGGETQYF	TGCAGTGCTAGGGGGGGGGAGACCCAGTACTTC	TRBV20-1	TRBJ2-5	TRBD2	NA
CASSYSRSYSKGYTF	TGTGCCAGCAGTTACTCTCGCAGTTACAGCAAGGGCTACACCTTC	TRBV6-2/TRBV6-3	TRBJ1-2	NA	NA
CASSPWGSAGYTF	TGTGCCAGCAGCCCATGGGGCTCCGCTGGCTACACCTTC	TRBV7-8	TRBJ1-2	NA	NA
CASSLGRVAVVAYEQYF	TGTGCCAGCAGCTTAGGGCGGGTTGCGGTGGTGGCCTACGAGCAGTACTTC	TRBV7-2	TRBJ2-7	NA	NA
CASSRTGRTYEQYF	TGCGCCAGCAGCCGGACAGGGCGCACCTACGAGCAGTACTTC	TRBV5-1	TRBJ2-7	TRBD1	NA
CASSTTGGWETQYF	TGCGCCAGCAGTACCACAGGGGGATGGGAGACCCAGTACTTC	TRBV5-1	TRBJ2-5	TRBD1	NA
CATKGAPNYGYTF	TGTGCCACCAAGGGGGCCCCTAACTATGGCTACACCTTC	TRBV3-1/TRBV3-2	TRBJ1-2	TRBD1	NA
CASSLAGNEQFF	TGCGCCAGCAGCTTAGCCGGGAATGAGCAGTTCTTC	TRBV5-1	TRBJ2-1	NA	NA
CASSLYTGVQFF	TGTGCCAGCAGTTTATATACAGGGGTGCAGTTCTTC	TRBV27	TRBJ2-1	TRBD1	once
CASSPPDRKRADGYTF	TGTGCCAGCTCACCCCCGGACAGAAAGAGGGCCGATGGCTACACCTTC	TRBV18	TRBJ1-2	NA	NA
CASSFTANYGYTF	TGTGCCAGTAGTTTCACAGCTAACTATGGCTACACCTTC	TRBV19	TRBJ1-2	NA	NA
CATPSVGAVGAFF	TGCGCCACCCCTAGCGTCGGCGCAGTCGGGGCTTTCTTT	TRBV10-1	TRBJ1-1	NA	NA